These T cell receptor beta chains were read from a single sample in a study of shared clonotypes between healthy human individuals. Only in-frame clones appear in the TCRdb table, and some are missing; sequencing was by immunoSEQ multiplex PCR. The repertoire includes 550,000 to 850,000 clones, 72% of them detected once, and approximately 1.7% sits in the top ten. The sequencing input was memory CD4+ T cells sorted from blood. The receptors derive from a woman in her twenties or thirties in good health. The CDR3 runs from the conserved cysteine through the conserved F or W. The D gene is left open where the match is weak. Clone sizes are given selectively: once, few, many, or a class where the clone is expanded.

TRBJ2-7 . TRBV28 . CATKTGTLYEQYF TGTGCCACGAAAACCGGGACCCTCTACGAGCAGTACTTC
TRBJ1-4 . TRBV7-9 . CASRGAAGNEKLFF TGTGCCAGCAGGGGGGCAGCAGGCAATGAAAAACTGTTTTTT
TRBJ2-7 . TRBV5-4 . CASSREYSYEQYF TGTGCCAGCAGTCGAGAGTACTCCTACGAGCAGTACTTC
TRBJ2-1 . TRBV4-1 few CASSQLGLSDNEQFF TGCGCCAGCAGCCAACTAGGGCTCTCTGACAATGAGCAGTTCTTC
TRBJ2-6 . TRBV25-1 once CASSEYEGTTGANVLTF TGTGCCAGCAGTGAATACGAGGGAACGACTGGGGCCAACGTCCTGACTTTC
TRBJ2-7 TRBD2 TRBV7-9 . CASSLGGTSGTYEQYF TGTGCCAGCAGCTTGGGAGGGACTAGCGGGACCTACGAGCAGTACTTC
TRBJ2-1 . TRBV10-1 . CASSGVGLLSYNEQFF TGCGCCAGCAGTGGGGTGGGACTCCTCTCCTACAATGAGCAGTTCTTC
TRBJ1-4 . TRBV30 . CAWTTTNEKLFF TGTGCCTGGACTACAACTAATGAAAAACTGTTTTTT
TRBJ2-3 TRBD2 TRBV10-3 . CATRMEGSGRPILDTQYF TGTGCCACCAGGATGGAGGGGAGCGGGAGGCCGATTCTGGATACGCAGTATTTT
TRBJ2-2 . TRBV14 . CASSQDLRTSNTGELFF TGTGCCAGCAGCCAAGATCTGAGAACTAGTAACACCGGGGAGCTGTTTTTT
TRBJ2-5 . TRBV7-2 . CASSLSGEEPLGNF TGTGCCAGCAGCTTAAGTGGAGAAGAGCCGTTGGGGAACTTC
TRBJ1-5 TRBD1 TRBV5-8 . CASSLQGNQPQHF TGTGCCAGCAGCCTACAGGGGAATCAGCCCCAGCATTTT
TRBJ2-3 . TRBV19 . CASSRGYMDTQYF TGTGCCAGTAGTAGGGGGTATATGGATACGCAGTATTTT
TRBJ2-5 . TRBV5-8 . CASMRGEETQYF TGTGCCAGCATGAGGGGCGAAGAGACCCAGTACTTC
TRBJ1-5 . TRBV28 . CASSFPTDTSNQPQHF TGTGCCAGCAGCTTTCCGACTGACACTAGCAATCAGCCCCAGCATTTT